The clone carrying this T cell receptor beta chain was recorded at least ten times. This record belongs to a study of T-cell memory formation after mild COVID-19. Germline loops: CDR1 SGHVS, CDR2 FNYEAQ. V lost 0 bases, J lost 5 bases, and 10 bases lay in between. The CDR3 consists of 14 residues. Using its own MiXCR run on the 5' RACE reads, TCRdb lists one record per CDR3 protein. The top ten clones hold around 8.1% of a sample with hundreds of thousands of distinct CDR3 sequences, roughly a quarter of them seen once. The chain joins TRBV7-6 to TRBJ2-5; TRBD1 might be the D (6 bases). The source material was PBMCs or a T cell subset sorted from them (not recorded which). This clonotype was sampled from an adult woman who had mild COVID-19 (a few samples of this study predate the infection). Cell type and time point are not known. This CDR3 is CASSLAQGWETQYF. The CDR3 DNA reads TGTGCCAGCAGCTTAGCACAGGGTTGGGAGACCCAGTACTTC.